This T cell receptor (beta chain) emerged from a study of blood T cell repertoires in COVID-19. Original methodology: Estimates of nucleated cell counts were drawn from the amplification of reference gene primers. TCRdb's copy holds only in-frame clones and misses some; the assay was immunoSEQ multiplex PCR. V and J calls and clone size come straight from that table; D and trimming were deduced from the DNA. The table records some 180,000 clones, approximately 89% of them present only once. The CDR3 runs 13 residues. Germline V lookup: CDR1 LGHDT, CDR2 YNNKEL (reference sequence). V trimming: 5 bases; J trimming: 10 bases; junction bases outside the gene matches: 7.

What was sequenced was PBMCs or T cells enriched from blood (not recorded which). The V and J genes are TRBV3-1 (or the pseudogene TRBV3-2) and TRBJ2-5, with TRBD2 matching 10 bases. The sequence came from a man aged 40-49 years who had recovered from COVID-19. The CDR3 nucleotides read TGTGCCAGCAGCGGGCTAGCGGGAGTGGGCCAGTACTTC. This sequence encodes CASSGLAGVGQYF.